Presented here are 13 T cell receptor beta chains from one specimen sequenced in a study of OX40 agonist ivuxolimab in advanced cancers. The table came from immunoSEQ multiplex PCR; TCRdb's copy has only in-frame clones and leaves some out. The repertoire holds 70,000 to 100,000 clones, 80% to 90% seen once, with nearly 7.5% in the top ten. Material: CD4+ or CD8+ T cells sorted from blood, obtained in a trial of the OX40 agonist ivuxolimab. Receptors originate from an adult with an advanced solid tumor such as melanoma, head and neck, liver or kidney cancer.

The rearrangement links TRBV4-1 to TRBJ1-5; tentative D call: TRBD1 (6 bases). Germline assignment: CDR1 MGHRA and CDR2 YSYEKL. The V gene lost 1 base and the J gene lost 5 bases, with 12 bases spanning the gap. The CDR3 contains 15 residues. The CDR3 loop reads CASSQVHRVDQPQHF. In DNA form, the CDR3 reads TGCGCCAGCAGCCAAGTGCACAGGGTTGATCAGCCCCAGCATTTT.

This clone is a singleton in its sample. The chain joins TRBV5-6 to TRBJ2-2; TRBD1 matches at 11 bases. The CDR3 has 16 amino acids. CDR1 SGHDT and CDR2 YYEEEE come from the germline V gene. V dropped 4 bases and J dropped 7; count of bases not matched to a gene: 9. CDR3 sequence reads: CASSEDRGRFGGELFF. The CDR3 DNA reads as TGTGCCAGCAGCGAGGACAGGGGGCGCTTTGGCGGGGAGCTGTTTTTT.

The rearrangement joins TRBV28 to TRBJ1-5; D is unclear. This CDR3 comprises 14 residues. V was pared by 2 bases and J by 2 bases, with 7 bases between. Germline V gene lookup returns CDR1 MDHEN and CDR2 SYDVKM. CDR3 nucleotides: TGTGCCAGCAGTTTAAAGACGGGCAATCAGCCCCAGCATTTT. Translation gives CASSLKTGNQPQHF.

V usage is TRBV27 and J usage is TRBJ2-7; the match to TRBD1 covers 8 bases. CDR3 length: 15 amino acids. J gave up 0 bases and V 5 bases, and 6 bases lay outside the gene matches. CDR1 is MNHEY and CDR2 is SMNVEV in the germline V gene (reference sequence). The CDR3 sequence: CASSPRQGSSYEQYF. In DNA, the CDR3 is TGTGCCAGCAGTCCGCGACAGGGGAGCTCCTACGAGCAGTACTTC.

This chain links TRBV13 with TRBJ2-2; D possibly corresponds to TRBD1 (6 bases). The CDR3 spans 15 residues. CDR1 PRHDT and CDR2 FYEKMQ come from the germline V gene (reference sequence). V lost 1 base and J 5 bases, leaving 11 bases between the germline ends. The CDR3 sequence is CASSLEGGQTGELFF. In DNA form, the CDR3 reads TGTGCCAGCAGCTTAGAAGGGGGTCAGACCGGGGAGCTGTTTTTT. The full variable domain, in which reference TRBV13 and TRBJ2-2 provide the parts outside the CDR3, is AAGVIQSPRHLIKEKRETATLKCYPIPRHDTVYWYQQGPGQDPQFLISFYEKMQSDKGSIPDRFSAQQFSDYHSELNMSSLELGDSALYFCASSLEGGQTGELFFGEGSRLTVL.

The chain links TRBV5-1 to TRBJ2-7, with a tentative D call TRBD1 (6 bases). V lost 1 base and J 3 bases, leaving 8 bases between the germline ends. The germline V gene encodes CDR1 SGHRS and CDR2 YFSETQ. The CDR3 consists of 13 residues. CDR3 sequence reads: CASSLSTGYEQYF. The CDR3 DNA is TGCGCCAGCAGCTTGTCGACAGGCTACGAGCAGTACTTC.

The chain uses TRBV5-4 and TRBJ2-2; 10 bases map to TRBD2. V gave up 4 bases and J gave up 3 bases; unmatched junction bases: 6. In germline, CDR1 is SGHNT, CDR2 YYREEE (reference sequence). The CDR3 loop spans 16 amino acids. CDR3 in amino acids: CASSPSGRAHTGELFF. Written as DNA, the CDR3 is TGTGCCAGCAGCCCAAGCGGGAGGGCCCACACCGGGGAGCTGTTTTTT.

This chain uses TRBV10-3 with TRBJ2-5, with D perhaps given as TRBD1 or TRBD2 (5 bases each). The CDR3 loop spans 13 amino acids. Germline values: CDR1 ENHRY, CDR2 SYGVKD. V shed 4 bases and J shed 2 bases, with 8 bases lying between them. In DNA, the CDR3 is TGTGCCATCAGTGGGGGGTCGCAAGAGACCCAGTACTTC. Residues: CAISGGSQETQYF.

The chain recombines TRBV4-1 with TRBJ1-2; D unclear. The CDR3 spans 16 residues. V lost 3 bases and J 0 bases, leaving 14 bases between the germline ends. Germline CDR1 is MGHRA and CDR2 is YSYEKL. CDR3 sequence: CASSHPPQIPNYGYTF. Here the CDR3 DNA reads TGCGCCAGCAGCCACCCCCCCCAGATTCCTAACTATGGCTACACCTTC.

The V and J genes are TRBV11-2 and TRBJ1-2; D might be TRBD1 (6 bases). This CDR3 has 15 amino acids. V gave up 5 bases and J gave up 6 bases, with 19 bases separating them. Germline CDR1 SGHAT, CDR2 FQNNGV. DNA of the CDR3: TGTGCCAGCAGCCCCCCGGGGGCGGGGGACGATGGCTACACCTTC. The encoded protein is CASSPPGAGDDGYTF. The variable domain in full, completed from reference TRBV11-2 and TRBJ1-2, reads EAGVAQSPRYKIIEKRQSVAFWCNPISGHATLYWYQQILGQGPKLLIQFQNNGVVDDSQLPKDRFSAERLKGVDSTLKIQPAKLEDSAVYLCASSPPGAGDDGYTFGSGTRLTVV.

The chain employs TRBV11-2 and TRBJ2-2; the D is unclear. The CDR3 spans 17 residues. V was pared by 0 bases and J by 5 bases, with 16 bases between. Germline lookup yields CDR1 SGHAT and CDR2 FQNNGV. Here the CDR3 reads CASSLEFYAEPTGELFF. For the CDR3, the DNA is TGTGCCAGCAGCTTAGAATTCTACGCGGAGCCGACCGGGGAGCTGTTTTTT. The whole variable domain, filled in from reference TRBV11-2 and TRBJ2-2, reads EAGVAQSPRYKIIEKRQSVAFWCNPISGHATLYWYQQILGQGPKLLIQFQNNGVVDDSQLPKDRFSAERLKGVDSTLKIQPAKLEDSAVYLCASSLEFYAEPTGELFFGEGSRLTVL.

This clone was observed once. This rearrangement joins TRBV2 to TRBJ1-5; TRBD1 matches 10 bases. CDR3 size: 14 residues. Germline lookup yields CDR1 SNHLY and CDR2 FYNNEI. J lost 6 bases, V lost 4 bases, and 3 bases had no gene match. The CDR3 nucleotides are TGTGCCAGCAGTGGGACAGGGGGTAGTCAGCCCCAGCATTTT. Protein: CASSGTGGSQPQHF.

The J gene is TRBJ2-1, the V gene TRBV30; a weak D match, TRBD2 (5 bases). The CDR3 is 13 residues long. The germline V and J ends were trimmed by 4 bases and 3 bases, with 10 bases remaining between them. Germline assignment: CDR1 GTSNPN and CDR2 SVGIG (reference sequence). CDR3 loop: CAWMVASYNEQFF. DNA for the CDR3: TGTGCCTGGATGGTAGCGAGCTACAATGAGCAGTTCTTC.